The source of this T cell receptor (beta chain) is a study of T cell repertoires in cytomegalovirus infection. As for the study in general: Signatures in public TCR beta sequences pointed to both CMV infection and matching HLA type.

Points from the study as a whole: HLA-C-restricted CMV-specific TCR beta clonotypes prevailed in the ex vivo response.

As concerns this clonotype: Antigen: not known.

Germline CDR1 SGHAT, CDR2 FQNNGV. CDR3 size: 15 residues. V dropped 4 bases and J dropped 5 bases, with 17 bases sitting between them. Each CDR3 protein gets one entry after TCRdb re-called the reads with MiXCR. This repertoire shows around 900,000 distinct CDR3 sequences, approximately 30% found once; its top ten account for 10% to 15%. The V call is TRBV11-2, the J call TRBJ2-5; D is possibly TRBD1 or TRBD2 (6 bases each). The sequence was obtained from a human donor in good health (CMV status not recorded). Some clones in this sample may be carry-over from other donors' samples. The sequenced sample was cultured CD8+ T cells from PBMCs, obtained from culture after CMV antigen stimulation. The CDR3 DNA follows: TGTGCCAGCAGCTGGGGGCGCCGCGGAGGGGAGACCCAGTACTTC. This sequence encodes CASSWGRRGGETQYF.